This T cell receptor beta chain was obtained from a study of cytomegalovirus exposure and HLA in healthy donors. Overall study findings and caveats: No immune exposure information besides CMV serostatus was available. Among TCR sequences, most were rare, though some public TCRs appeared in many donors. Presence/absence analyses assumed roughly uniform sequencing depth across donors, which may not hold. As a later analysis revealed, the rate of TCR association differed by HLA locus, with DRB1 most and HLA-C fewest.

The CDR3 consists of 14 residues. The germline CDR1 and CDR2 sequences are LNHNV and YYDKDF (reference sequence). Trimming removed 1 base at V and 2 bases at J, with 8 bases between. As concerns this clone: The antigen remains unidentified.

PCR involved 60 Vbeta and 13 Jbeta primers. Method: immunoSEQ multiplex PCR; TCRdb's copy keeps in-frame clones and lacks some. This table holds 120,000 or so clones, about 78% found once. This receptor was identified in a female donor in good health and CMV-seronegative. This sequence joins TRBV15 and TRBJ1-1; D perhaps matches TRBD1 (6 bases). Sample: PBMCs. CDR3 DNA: TGTGCCACCAGCAGAGCAGGGGCCAACACTGAAGCTTTCTTT. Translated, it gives CATSRAGANTEAFF.